These 20 T cell receptor beta chains were all obtained from the same sample, sequenced in a study of T cell responses to AZD1222 COVID-19 vaccine. Sequencing was performed with immunoSEQ multiplex PCR; in TCRdb, only in-frame clones are kept and a portion is missing. Here the sample spans some 170,000 clones, 90% to 95% being singletons. Sample: peripheral blood, taken on day 0 of AZD1222 vaccination. The receptors were gathered from an adult in good health.

V and J are TRBV7-8 and TRBJ2-2; D tentatively fits TRBD1 or TRBD2 (5 bases each). CDR3 length: 17 amino acids. Trimming left V 8 bases short and J 4 bases short, with 23 bases between. The germline V gene has CDR1 SGHVS and CDR2 FQNEAQ. The CDR3 DNA is TGTGCCAGCCTCGACAAGAACATCCAGGGAGTCACCGGGGAGCTGTTTTTT. The encoded protein is CASLDKNIQGVTGELFF.

This sequence joins TRBV5-1 and TRBJ2-2; the D gene is possibly TRBD2 (6 bases). This CDR3 is 15 amino acids long. Germline CDR1 reads SGHRS; CDR2 reads YFSETQ. V lost 0 bases and J lost 3, with 9 bases in between. The CDR3: CASSLGGGDTGELFF. As DNA, the CDR3 is TGCGCCAGCAGCTTGGGCGGCGGGGACACCGGGGAGCTGTTTTTT.

This clone has more than one count but fewer than ten. This chain uses TRBV2 with TRBJ2-1; D not certain. Germline V CDR1 and CDR2: SNHLY, FYNNEI. V was shortened by 2 bases and J by 7 bases, with 12 bases between the two germline ends. The CDR3 consists of 14 residues. This CDR3 is CASSESPFGNEQFF. For the CDR3, the DNA is TGTGCCAGCAGTGAAAGTCCCTTTGGAAATGAGCAGTTCTTC.

V gene TRBV27 combines with J gene TRBJ2-3; D may be TRBD1 (6 bases). Germline CDR1 reads MNHEY; CDR2 reads SMNVEV (reference sequence). CDR3 size: 16 residues. Trimming left V 0 bases short and J 3 bases short, with 13 bases between. The CDR3 sequence: CASSLSGFTGTDTQYF. CDR3 sequence (DNA): TGTGCCAGCAGTTTATCCGGATTCACAGGGACAGATACGCAGTATTTT.

This chain links TRBV7-5 with TRBJ1-1. TRBV7-5 is flagged as a pseudogene. CDR3 length: 16 residues. CDR3 loop: CARSLSGRLRAPEAFF. The CDR3 region has the DNA TGTGCCAGAAGCTTATCCGGTCGTCTTAGGGCCCCTGAAGCTTTCTTT.

This chain connects TRBV6-6 to TRBJ1-6; 7 bases match TRBD1. This CDR3 comprises 13 residues. Germline CDR1 reads MNHNY; CDR2 reads SVGAGI (reference sequence). J gave up 10 bases and V 5 bases, and 5 bases lay outside the gene matches. The chain's CDR3 is CASSNRGESPLHF. The DNA for the CDR3 is TGTGCCAGCAGTAACAGGGGAGAATCACCCCTCCACTTT.

In its sample, this clone was seen once. J is TRBJ2-7 and V is TRBV5-4; perhaps TRBD1 as D (7 bases). Germline CDR1 reads SGHNT; CDR2 reads YYREEE (reference sequence). Trimming left V 0 bases short and J 2 bases short, with 12 bases between. The CDR3 is 15 amino acids. CDR3 protein: CASSLGGTVPYEQYF. The CDR3 DNA follows: TGTGCCAGCAGCTTGGGCGGGACAGTTCCCTACGAGCAGTACTTC.

J is TRBJ2-7 and V is TRBV9; D is unclear. CDR1 and CDR2 from the germline V gene are SGDLS and YYNGEE. This CDR3 contains 14 residues. Deletions cut 3 bases from V and 4 bases from J, with 14 bases between. The CDR3 bases are TGTGCCAGCAGCGCAGGACGGAACCCGTACGAGCAGTACTTC. Translation: CASSAGRNPYEQYF.

The CDR3 DNA sequence: TGTGCCAGCTCCCGGGACAGCAATCTTAATTCACCCCTCCACTTT. This translates into CASSRDSNLNSPLHF. The chain uses TRBV18 and TRBJ1-6; 7 bases match TRBD1. CDR1 is KGHSH and CDR2 is LQKENI in the germline V gene. The CDR3 contains 15 residues. V trimming: 6 bases; J trimming: 6 bases; junction bases outside the gene matches: 8.

The genes are TRBV6-5 and TRBJ1-2; TRBD1 is a possible D gene (6 bases). Germline V lookup: CDR1 MNHEY, CDR2 SVGAGI. This CDR3 spans 12 amino acids. Trimming cost V 4 bases and J 4 bases, with 7 bases left between them. In nucleotides, the CDR3 is TGTGCCAGCAGTTCGGACAGCTATGGCTACACCTTC. Its translation: CASSSDSYGYTF.

This chain links TRBV20-1 with TRBJ2-3; D not resolved. The V gene's germline CDR1 is DFQATT and CDR2 SNEGSKA (reference sequence). V shed 0 bases and J shed 6 bases, with 4 bases lying between them. This CDR3 contains 11 residues. CDR3 amino acids: CSARDFDTQYF. The CDR3 bases are TGCAGTGCTAGAGATTTCGATACGCAGTATTTT.

This sequence joins TRBV6-5 and TRBJ2-7, with 9 bases that match TRBD1. V shed 5 bases, J shed 5 bases, and the junction held 4 bases outside the gene matches. Germline V lookup: CDR1 MNHEY, CDR2 SVGAGI. This CDR3 region has 13 residues. Here the CDR3 DNA reads TGTGCCAGCAGTAGGACAGGGGCCGACGAGCAGTACTTC. Translation gives CASSRTGADEQYF.

The chain joins TRBV30 to TRBJ1-4; no clear D gene. The germline V gene encodes CDR1 GTSNPN and CDR2 SVGIG (reference sequence). V was cut by 1 base and J by 4 bases, with 10 bases left in between. This CDR3 is 14 amino acids long. CDR3 coding DNA: TGTGCCTGGAGTGACTGGAGAAATAATGAAAAACTGTTTTTT. Its translation: CAWSDWRNNEKLFF.

The chain is built from TRBV6-5 and TRBJ2-6, with D unclear. There are 13 residues in the CDR3. CDR1 is MNHEY, CDR2 SVGAGI, per germline. V shed 5 bases and J shed 1 base, with 3 bases lying between them. As DNA, the CDR3 is TGTGCCAGCAGTAAGTCTGGGGCCAACGTCCTGACTTTC. Residues: CASSKSGANVLTF.

This sequence joins TRBV5-4 and TRBJ1-1, with a weak D call TRBD1 (5 bases). Germline values: CDR1 SGHNT, CDR2 YYREEE (reference sequence). The CDR3 covers 14 residues. V was pared by 2 bases and J by 10 bases, with 18 bases between. The CDR3 bases are TGTGCCAGCAGCTTACGGGACCGAAATCAGGTAGCTTTCTTT. It translates to CASSLRDRNQVAFF.

This clone occurred once. This chain uses TRBV30 with TRBJ2-3; D remains unclear. The germline V and J ends were trimmed by 2 bases and 1 base, with 7 bases remaining between them. CDR1 is GTSNPN, CDR2 SVGIG, per germline (reference sequence). This CDR3 has 13 residues. In nucleotides, the CDR3 is TGTGCCTGGAGTCCTGCCGGCACAGATACGCAGTATTTT. Encoded protein: CAWSPAGTDTQYF.

V usage is TRBV18 and J usage is TRBJ1-1, with D maybe TRBD1 (5 bases). CDR1 is KGHSH and CDR2 is LQKENI in the germline V gene. Deletions cut 2 bases from V and 0 bases from J, with 13 bases between. The CDR3 extends over 16 amino acids. This chain's CDR3 is CASSPRNRGLNTEAFF. CDR3 nucleotide sequence: TGTGCCAGCTCACCAAGGAATAGGGGCTTGAACACTGAAGCTTTCTTT.

The V call is TRBV27, the J call TRBJ2-3; D gene unclear. V lost 5 bases and J 0 bases, leaving 12 bases between the germline ends. The CDR3 has 15 amino acids. The germline CDR1 and CDR2 sequences are MNHEY and SMNVEV (reference sequence). CDR3 bases: TGTGCCAGCAGTCCCTTGTTCCCTAGCACAGATACGCAGTATTTT. This encodes CASSPLFPSTDTQYF.

V is TRBV7-2 and J is TRBJ1-6, with D hard to call. CDR1 and CDR2 (germline): SGHTA, FQGNSA. The CDR3 has 13 amino acids. Trimming took off 3 bases at V and 11 bases at J, with 11 bases between the two ends. The chain's CDR3 is CASSLPGRPPLHF. The CDR3, as DNA: TGTGCCAGCAGCTTGCCGGGTCGTCCACCCCTCCACTTT.

The chain uses TRBV15 and TRBJ2-5; D is possibly TRBD2 (5 bases). V was cut by 0 bases and J by 5 bases, with 16 bases left in between. CDR1 is LNHNV and CDR2 is YYDKDF in the germline V gene (reference sequence). The length of the CDR3 is 16 residues. DNA for the CDR3: TGTGCCACCAGCAGAGATAAGTCGGCCGGCGGGGAGACCCAGTACTTC. Amino acids: CATSRDKSAGGETQYF.